The rows below give T cell receptor beta chains drawn from one sample of a study of control samples from healthy donors and cancer patients. Clones were sequenced by immunoSEQ multiplex PCR, and TCRdb holds only the in-frame ones, with some missing. Of 170,000 or so clones detected, 90% to 95% appear once; the ten largest clones hold around 9.3%. Specimen: blood. These TCRs come from a woman aged 40 to 55 in good health. The CDR3 runs from the conserved cysteine through the conserved F or W. A D gene is named only where the DNA matches it firmly. Clone size, where shown, is once, few, many, or a class for clones that have expanded.

V gene	J gene	clone size	D gene	CDR3 DNA	CDR3 protein
TRBV5-4	TRBJ2-7	.	.	TGTGCCAGCAGCTTGATGGGGAGTGACTACGAGCAGTACTTC	CASSLMGSDYEQYF
TRBV27	TRBJ1-2	.	.	TGTGCCAGCAGTTCTACTTCTGCCGGGCGTAACTATGGCTACACCTTC	CASSSTSAGRNYGYTF
TRBV6-5	TRBJ1-1	.	.	TGTGCCAGCAGCTCGTCTGTTGGGAGCACTGAAGCTTTCTTT	CASSSSVGSTEAFF
TRBV2	TRBJ1-2	once	.	TGTGCCAGCAGTAAGGACTCCTACCATGGCTACACCTTC	CASSKDSYHGYTF
TRBV6-5	TRBJ1-1	.	.	TGTGCCAGCAGTTACTCAACAGGGCTGAACACTGAAGCTTTCTTT	CASSYSTGLNTEAFF
TRBV11-2	TRBJ1-1	many	.	TGTGCCAGCAGCCCCTGGGGGGGAGGCACTGAAGCTTTCTTT	CASSPWGGGTEAFF
TRBV10-3	TRBJ2-3	.	TRBD2	TGTGCCATCAGGAGGAAACTAGCGGGAGGGCTCCCCGGCACAGATACGCAGTATTTT	CAIRRKLAGGLPGTDTQYF
TRBV14	TRBJ2-1	.	TRBD2	TGTGCCAGCAGCCAAAGATTCGCCGGACTAGCAGACTACAATGAGCAGTTCTTC	CASSQRFAGLADYNEQFF
TRBV5-1	TRBJ1-2	.	TRBD1	TGCGCCAGCAGACAAACAGGGGGCGCGGACTATGGCTACACCTTC	CASRQTGGADYGYTF
TRBV19	TRBJ2-3	.	TRBD2	TGTGCCAGTAGTATATTACGGGCGGGAGGGCTCCCAGATACGCAGTATTTT	CASSILRAGGLPDTQYF
TRBV7-2	TRBJ1-1	.	TRBD1	TGTGCCAGCAGCTTTCTCCGGGACAGGGGGACTGAAGCTTTCTTT	CASSFLRDRGTEAFF
TRBV20-1	TRBJ1-2	.	.	TGCAGTGCTAGTCGCACAGGCCTGGGTGGCTACACCTTC	CSASRTGLGGYTF
TRBV7-2	TRBJ1-5	.	.	TGTGCCAGCAGCCAGGACAGATATAGCAATCAGCCCCAGCATTTT	CASSQDRYSNQPQHF
TRBV3-1/TRBV3-2	TRBJ2-5	.	.	TGTGCCAGCAGCCAACTTCCTTTGCGGGGCCGCCAAGAGACCCAGTACTTC	CASSQLPLRGRQETQYF
TRBV5-4	TRBJ1-2	.	.	TGTGCCAGCAGCTTGCCAAGCTTTATGGATGGCTACACCTTC	CASSLPSFMDGYTF
TRBV9	TRBJ2-3	.	TRBD2	TGTGCCAGCAGCGTAGTAGCGGGGGGGGCAGATACGCAGTATTTT	CASSVVAGGADTQYF
TRBV6-2/TRBV6-3	TRBJ1-5	.	.	TGTGCCAGCAGTTATGTCCGGGAACGAACGCATAGCAATCAGCCCCAGCATTTT	CASSYVRERTHSNQPQHF
TRBV9	TRBJ1-2	.	TRBD1	TGTGCCAGCAGCGTAGGGACAGGAGCCCTCTATGGCTACACCTTC	CASSVGTGALYGYTF
TRBV5-5	TRBJ2-5	.	TRBD2	TGTGCCAGCAGCTTGGATGGGACTAGCGAAGAGACCCAGTACTTC	CASSLDGTSEETQYF
TRBV21-1	TRBJ1-1	.	.	TGTGCCGCAGCCCACCGGGGGACTGCACTGGTCACTGAAGCTTTCTTT	CAAAHRGTALVTEAFF
TRBV7-2	TRBJ2-5	.	.	TGTGCCAGCAGCTTAGGGACAGAAGAAGAGACCCAGTACTTC	CASSLGTEEETQYF
TRBV6-6	TRBJ1-2	.	TRBD1	TGTGCCAGCAGTCCCGACAGGGGGGCCTCTCATTTTAACTATGGCTACACCTTC	CASSPDRGASHFNYGYTF
TRBV6-2/TRBV6-3	TRBJ1-1	once	.	TGTGCCAGCAGTTACAGGGCCTACGCTGAAGCTTTCTTT	CASSYRAYAEAFF
TRBV12-5	TRBJ2-3	.	.	TGTGCTAGTGGTTTTGGTATATCATATTTT	CASGFGISYF
TRBV7-9	TRBJ2-7	.	.	TGTGCCAGCAGCTCCCAAACCATCTCCTTGGGATACGAGCAGTACTTC	CASSSQTISLGYEQYF
TRBV3-1/TRBV3-2	TRBJ2-5	.	.	TGTGCCAGCAGCCAAGACCAGAAGACCCAGTACTTC	CASSQDQKTQYF
TRBV6-2/TRBV6-3	TRBJ1-1	once	.	TGTGCCAGCAGTTCCCCCCGGAACACTGAAGCTTTCTTT	CASSSPRNTEAFF
TRBV7-9	TRBJ2-1	.	.	TGTGCCAGCAGCTTAGCGCGGCCTAGTGTTGCTGAGCAGTTCTTC	CASSLARPSVAEQFF
TRBV11-3	TRBJ2-2	.	.	TGTGCCAGCACCTTGGGGAATGGGGTAACCGGGGAGCTGTTTTTT	CASTLGNGVTGELFF
TRBV18	TRBJ1-1	.	.	TGTGCCAGCTCACGGGCGGTCAACATGAACACTGAAGCTTTCTTT	CASSRAVNMNTEAFF
TRBV20-1	TRBJ2-3	.	.	TGCAGTGCTAGATCCGTGGATACGCAGTATTTT	CSARSVDTQYF
TRBV13	TRBJ1-1	.	.	TGTGCCAGCAGCATGGGGACACCCGAAGCTTTCTTT	CASSMGTPEAFF
TRBV6-5	TRBJ1-1	.	.	TGTGCCAGCAGCGGACGGAGAGAAGCTTTCTTT	CASSGRREAFF
TRBV9	TRBJ1-2	.	.	TGTGCCAGCAGCGTAGTGTACGACTATGGCTACACCTTC	CASSVVYDYGYTF
TRBV20-1	TRBJ1-2	.	.	TGCAGTGCTAAGGAGTTGGAGGGCTACACCTTC	CSAKELEGYTF
TRBV29-1	TRBJ1-2	.	.	TGCAGCGTTGAACAGACACCGACCTACGAGCACTTATTACCGACCTATGGCTACACCTTC	CSVEQTPTYEHLLPTYGYTF
TRBV11-2	TRBJ2-6	.	.	TGTGCCAGCAGCTTATTGGGGGATGGGGCCAACGTCCTGACTTTC	CASSLLGDGANVLTF
TRBV5-1	TRBJ2-2	.	.	TGCGCCAGCAGCTTGGGGCAGGATACCGGGGAGCTGTTTTTT	CASSLGQDTGELFF
TRBV7-2	TRBJ2-7	.	.	TGTGCCAGCAGCTTAGGCGGGACAGCCTCCTACGAGCAGTACTTC	CASSLGGTASYEQYF
TRBV30	TRBJ2-3	.	.	TGTGCCTGGGGGACGGGTTCAGATACGCAGTATTTT	CAWGTGSDTQYF
TRBV7-9	TRBJ1-2	.	.	TGTGCCAGCAGCCCTCAAGGACAGTTCTATGGCTACACCTTC	CASSPQGQFYGYTF
TRBV27	TRBJ1-1	.	TRBD1	TGTGCCAGCAGTTGGCGGACAGGACACACTGAAGCTTTCTTT	CASSWRTGHTEAFF
TRBV7-2	TRBJ2-7	.	.	TGTGCCAGCAGCTTCGGGCAGAACGAGCAGTACTTC	CASSFGQNEQYF
TRBV9	TRBJ2-7	.	.	TGTGCCAGCAGCGTTACCACTAGACCCCCTGCCGAGCAGTACTTC	CASSVTTRPPAEQYF
TRBV6-2/TRBV6-3	TRBJ2-5	.	TRBD1	TGTGCCAGCAGTTATTTTCGACAGGGAGAGACCCAGTACTTC	CASSYFRQGETQYF
TRBV5-1	TRBJ2-1	few	TRBD1	TGCGCCAGCAGCCCGAGACAGGGCTCCTACAATGAGCAGTTCTTC	CASSPRQGSYNEQFF
TRBV3-1/TRBV3-2	TRBJ2-5	.	.	TGTGCCAGCAGCCAAGAAGGGGGGCGAGGAGTGGGGGCCGACAGGGCAGATGAGACCCAGTACTTC	CASSQEGGRGVGADRADETQYF
TRBV6-6	TRBJ1-2	.	.	TGTGCCAGCAGTACGCTGGGTCGGGATGGCTACACCTTC	CASSTLGRDGYTF
TRBV6-6	TRBJ2-5	.	.	TGTGCCAGCAGTTATTTGCGGCTCCAAGAGACCCAGTACTTC	CASSYLRLQETQYF
TRBV18	TRBJ1-1	.	TRBD1	TGTGCCAGCTCAGCCCAGGGGGCCAAGGTCTCATCCACTGAAGCTTTCTTT	CASSAQGAKVSSTEAFF
TRBV4-3	TRBJ1-1	once	.	TGCGCCAGCAGCCAAGATGCAGGGGTTGGCACTGAAGCTTTCTTT	CASSQDAGVGTEAFF
TRBV7-2	TRBJ2-1	.	.	TGTGCCAGCAGCTTAGAGGCAACACCTCCTAAGCAGTTCTTC	CASSLEATPPKQFF
TRBV6-1	TRBJ1-2	.	TRBD1	TGTGCCAGCAGTGAAGCCCGGGACAGCTATGGCTACACCTTC	CASSEARDSYGYTF
TRBV10-3	TRBJ2-7	.	TRBD1	TGTGCCATCAGTGTCGGACAGGGTATCGAGCAGTACTTC	CAISVGQGIEQYF